The rows below give T cell receptor beta chains drawn from one sample of a study of OX40 agonist ivuxolimab in advanced cancers. TCRdb's copy holds only in-frame clones and misses some; the assay was immunoSEQ multiplex PCR. The data contain about 72,000 clones, around nine tenths of them singletons. The source was CD4+ or CD8+ T cells sorted from blood, collected in a trial of the OX40 agonist ivuxolimab. The receptor set was obtained from an adult with an advanced solid tumor such as melanoma, head and neck, liver or kidney cancer. CDR3s include the opening cysteine and the closing phenylalanine or tryptophan. Fields, in order: J gene, clone size, V gene, CDR3 length, D gene, CDR3 DNA, CDR3 protein. D genes are given only for firm matches. Not all rows give a size; the values are once, few, many and, for expanded clones, a class.

>TRBJ1-4|.|TRBV14|16|TRBD1
TGTGCCAGCAGCCAAGAGTACAGGGGGACTAATGAAAAACTGTTTTTT
CASSQEYRGTNEKLFF
>TRBJ1-1|.|TRBV5-5|12|.
TGTGCCAGCAGCTCGATAGGCGGTGAAGCTTTCTTT
CASSSIGGEAFF
>TRBJ2-3|.|TRBV13|12|.
TGTGCCAGCAGCTTTGTCACAGATACGCAGTATTTT
CASSFVTDTQYF
>TRBJ2-7|.|TRBV6-5|14|TRBD1
TGTGCCAGCAGGAAGTTCCAGGGGGCCCACGAGCAGTACTTC
CASRKFQGAHEQYF
>TRBJ2-1|.|TRBV4-2|16|TRBD1
TGTGCCAGCAGCCAAAGCTCCGGGACAGGGAGGAATGAGCAGTTCTTC
CASSQSSGTGRNEQFF
>TRBJ2-7|.|TRBV2|14|.
TGTGCCAGCAGTGACAGGCGGGTTTCCTACGAGCAGTACTTC
CASSDRRVSYEQYF
>TRBJ2-5|.|TRBV18|14|.
TGTGCCAGCTCACACCTTATAGGCGTGGAGACCCAGTACTTC
CASSHLIGVETQYF
>TRBJ2-1|.|TRBV27|13|.
TGTGCCAGCAGTTACCAGCCGATCAATGAGCAGTTCTTC
CASSYQPINEQFF
>TRBJ1-5|.|TRBV5-1|14|.
TGCGCCAGCAGCTATGACGGTAGCAATCAGCCCCAGCATTTT
CASSYDGSNQPQHF
>TRBJ2-7|.|TRBV5-8|13|.
TGTGCCAGCAGCGGGACGGGTACCTACGAGCAGTACTTC
CASSGTGTYEQYF
>TRBJ2-3|.|TRBV6-5|16|.
TGTGCCAGCAGTTACGGGACCGTCTCTAGCACAGATACGCAGTATTTT
CASSYGTVSSTDTQYF
>TRBJ1-1|.|TRBV13|15|.
TGTGCCAGCAGTTATATGGACACCCTGAACACTGAAGCTTTCTTT
CASSYMDTLNTEAFF
>TRBJ2-7|.|TRBV6-5|12|.
TGTGCCAGCAGTTACTTTTCGGCCGAGCAGTACTTC
CASSYFSAEQYF
>TRBJ1-2|once|TRBV5-6|13|.
TGTGCCAGCAGAGAGGGGGGTGCGGATGGCTACACCTTC
CASREGGADGYTF
>TRBJ2-3|.|TRBV6-1|16|.
TGTGCCAGCAGTGAAGTGGGTGGGGGGCTGACAGATACGCAGTATTTT
CASSEVGGGLTDTQYF
>TRBJ2-1|.|TRBV2|15|.
TGTGCCAGCAGCTTCGACGGGAGCTCCTACAATGAGCAGTTCTTC
CASSFDGSSYNEQFF
>TRBJ2-7|.|TRBV7-2|14|.
TGTGCCAGCAGCTTATCCGGGGATTACTACGAGCAGTACTTC
CASSLSGDYYEQYF
>TRBJ2-1|.|TRBV9|14|.
TGTGCCAGCAGTACTAGTTATTCCTACAATGAGCAGTTCTTC
CASSTSYSYNEQFF
>TRBJ2-7|.|TRBV19|14|.
TGTGCCAGTACCCCCACCGGAGGGTCCTACGAGCAGTACTTC
CASTPTGGSYEQYF
>TRBJ2-7|.|TRBV2|16|TRBD1
TGTGCCAGCAGTCCGGAGTACGGGACAGCTGTTTACGAGCAGTACTTC
CASSPEYGTAVYEQYF
>TRBJ2-7|.|TRBV15|16|.
TGTGCCACCAGCAGAGTCGGCAGGGAAGGAGCCTACGAGCAGTACTTC
CATSRVGREGAYEQYF
>TRBJ2-1|.|TRBV18|16|TRBD2
TGTGCCAGCTCACCCTGGAGCGGGAGGGGACCCAATGAGCAGTTCTTC
CASSPWSGRGPNEQFF
>TRBJ2-3|.|TRBV2|18|.
TGTGCCAGTTGGACAGGCGGGGGGTCGTTTTTTTTCACAGATACGCAGTATTTT
CASWTGGGSFFFTDTQYF
>TRBJ1-6|.|TRBV5-4|13|.
TGTGCCAGCAGCTTGGCCGGGGGCTCACCCCTCCACTTT
CASSLAGGSPLHF
>TRBJ1-1|.|TRBV4-3|14|TRBD1
TGCGCCAGCAGCCTTACCACAGGGGGCACTGAAGCTTTCTTT
CASSLTTGGTEAFF
>TRBJ1-6|.|TRBV7-3|16|.
TGTGCCAGCAGCTTAACGGGGAGGGTCGGGAATTCACCCCTCCACTTT
CASSLTGRVGNSPLHF
>TRBJ1-1|.|TRBV19|14|.
TGTGCCAGTAGTATAGGAGGGGGTATTACTGAAGCTTTCTTT
CASSIGGGITEAFF
>TRBJ2-4|.|TRBV5-8|10|.
TGTGCCAGCAGCTTGAACATTCAGTACTTC
CASSLNIQYF
>TRBJ2-1|.|TRBV7-8|15|.
TGTGCCAGCACCATAAGGGGACGAATTTACAATGAGCAGTTCTTC
CASTIRGRIYNEQFF
>TRBJ1-5|.|TRBV15|14|.
TGTGCCACCAGTCAACAGGGATTTGGCCAGCCCCAGCATTTT
CATSQQGFGQPQHF
>TRBJ2-7|.|TRBV7-9|12|.
TGTGCCAGCTCCCGGGAACACTACGAGCAGTACTTC
CASSREHYEQYF
>TRBJ2-7|.|TRBV7-9|15|.
TGTGCCAGCAGCTTAGGAGTGGACAGAGGCTACGAGCAGTACTTC
CASSLGVDRGYEQYF
>TRBJ2-7|.|TRBV4-2|17|TRBD1
TGTGCCAGCAGCCAAGAAGGGACCGGGACAGGGGCGTACGAGCAGTACTTC
CASSQEGTGTGAYEQYF
>TRBJ2-3|.|TRBV27|15|.
TGTGCCAGCAGTTTTGTCAGGGGGGAAGTAGATACGCAGTATTTT
CASSFVRGEVDTQYF
>TRBJ2-7|.|TRBV27|13|.
TGTGCCAGCAGTTCGACCCTGGGTGGCGAGCAGTACTTC
CASSSTLGGEQYF
>TRBJ2-7|.|TRBV5-6|14|TRBD1
TGTGCCAGCAGCTCGGACAGGACCTCCTACGAGCAGTACTTC
CASSSDRTSYEQYF
>TRBJ2-1|.|TRBV19|16|TRBD1
TGTGCCAGTAGTATATCCGGGACAGGGGGCTACAATGAGCAGTTCTTC
CASSISGTGGYNEQFF
>TRBJ2-3|.|TRBV7-7|16|TRBD2
TGTGCTAGCAGCTCCGGGACTAGCGGATCCACAGATACGCAGTATTTT
CASSSGTSGSTDTQYF
>TRBJ1-2|.|TRBV7-8|16|.
TGTGCCAGCAGCTTAGAAGGACTTAATACTAACTATGGCTACACCTTC
CASSLEGLNTNYGYTF
>TRBJ2-5|.|TRBV7-8|14|.
TGTGCCAGCAGCCCTGGGACTTTCGAAGAGACCCAGTACTTC
CASSPGTFEETQYF
>TRBJ1-1|.|TRBV4-3|14|TRBD1
TGCGCCAGCAGCCGCCGCCAGGGGGACACTGAAGCTTTCTTT
CASSRRQGDTEAFF
>TRBJ1-1|.|TRBV19|14|TRBD1
TGTGCCAGTAGTGTCACAGGGGGGGCCACTGAAGCTTTCTTT
CASSVTGGATEAFF
>TRBJ2-1|.|TRBV7-9|14|TRBD1
TGTGCCAGCAGCACAGGGGGCCAATACAATGAGCAGTTCTTC
CASSTGGQYNEQFF
>TRBJ1-1|.|TRBV19|15|.
TGTGCCAGTAGTATAGACCCAGCTCTGAACACTGAAGCTTTCTTT
CASSIDPALNTEAFF
>TRBJ1-1|.|TRBV7-2|13|.
TGTGCCAGCAGCTTAGTACCAGGAGCTGAAGCTTTCTTT
CASSLVPGAEAFF
>TRBJ1-2|.|TRBV9|17|TRBD1
TGTGCCAGCAGCGTATCTACTGACAGGGTGACGGGCTATGGCTACACCTTC
CASSVSTDRVTGYGYTF
>TRBJ1-6|few|TRBV9|14|.
TGTGCCAGCAGTGCGGCAGGGGCGCCTTCACCCCTCCACTTT
CASSAAGAPSPLHF
>TRBJ2-1|.|TRBV2|17|.
TGTGCCAGCAGTCCAGACAGCACACTCGAAATTTACAATGAGCAGTTCTTC
CASSPDSTLEIYNEQFF
>TRBJ2-7|.|TRBV5-1|15|.
TGCGCCAGCAGCTCGAGAACAGGATCCTACTACGAGCAGTACTTC
CASSSRTGSYYEQYF